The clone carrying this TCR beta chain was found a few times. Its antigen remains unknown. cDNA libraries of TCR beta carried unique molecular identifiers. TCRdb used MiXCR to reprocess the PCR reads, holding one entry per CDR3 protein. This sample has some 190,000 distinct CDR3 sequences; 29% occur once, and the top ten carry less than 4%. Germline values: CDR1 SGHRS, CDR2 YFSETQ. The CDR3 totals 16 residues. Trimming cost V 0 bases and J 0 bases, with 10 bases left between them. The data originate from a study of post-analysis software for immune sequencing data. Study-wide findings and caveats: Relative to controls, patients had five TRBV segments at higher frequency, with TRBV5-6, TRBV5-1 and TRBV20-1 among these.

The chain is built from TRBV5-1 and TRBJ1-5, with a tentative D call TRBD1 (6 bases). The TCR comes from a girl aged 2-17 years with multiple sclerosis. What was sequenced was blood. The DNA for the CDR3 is TGCGCCAGCAGCTTGGCGTCAGGGGATAGCAATCAGCCCCAGCATTTT. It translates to CASSLASGDSNQPQHF.